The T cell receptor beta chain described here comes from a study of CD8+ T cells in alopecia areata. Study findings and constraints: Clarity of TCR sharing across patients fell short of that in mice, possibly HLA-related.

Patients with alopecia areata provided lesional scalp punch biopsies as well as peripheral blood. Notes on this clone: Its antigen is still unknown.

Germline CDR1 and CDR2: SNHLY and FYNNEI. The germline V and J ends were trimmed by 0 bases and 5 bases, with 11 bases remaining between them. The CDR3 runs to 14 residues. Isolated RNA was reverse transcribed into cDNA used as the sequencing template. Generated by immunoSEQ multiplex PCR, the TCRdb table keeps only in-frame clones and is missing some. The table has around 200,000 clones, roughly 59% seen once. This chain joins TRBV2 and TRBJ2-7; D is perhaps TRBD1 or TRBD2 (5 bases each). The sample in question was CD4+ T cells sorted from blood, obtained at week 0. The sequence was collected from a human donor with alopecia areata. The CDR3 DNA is TGTGCCAGCAGTGAAGCGCGGGTGGGACACGAGCAGTACTTC. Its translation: CASSEARVGHEQYF.